Only one count was recorded for the clone carrying this T cell receptor beta chain. Clones were sequenced by immunoSEQ multiplex PCR, and TCRdb holds only the in-frame ones, with some missing. The table includes 150,000 to 200,000 clones, 91% detected once. The record originates from a study of control samples from healthy donors and cancer patients. This CDR3 has 15 amino acids. CDR1 is PRHDT and CDR2 is FYEKMQ in the germline V gene (reference sequence). V gave up 5 bases and J gave up 2 bases, with 10 bases separating them. The chain combines TRBV13 with TRBJ2-6; D is possibly TRBD1 (6 bases). The receptor's source is a woman between 25 and 40 years old in good health. Sequences were obtained from blood. This CDR3 is CASSEQGAGANVLTF. Written as DNA, the CDR3 is TGTGCCAGCAGCGAACAGGGAGCTGGGGCCAACGTCCTGACTTTC.